These 13 T cell receptor beta chains originate from one sample sequenced in a study of T cell responses to AZD1222 COVID-19 vaccine. Assay: immunoSEQ multiplex PCR; the TCRdb copy retains only in-frame clones and omits some. Found here are 96,000 or so clones, 80% to 90% of them singletons; the top ten hold about 1.5%. The sequenced sample was peripheral blood, obtained on day 0 of AZD1222 vaccination. The receptors here all came from an adult in good health.

The chain carries TRBV6-4 and TRBJ1-6, with a tentative D call TRBD1 (5 bases). The CDR3 has 14 residues. Trimming shortened V by 0 bases and J by 9 bases, and 9 bases separated the two germline ends. Germline CDR1 MRHNA, CDR2 SNTAGT. The CDR3 loop reads CASSDSPGSSPLHF. DNA for the CDR3: TGTGCCAGCAGTGACTCTCCAGGGAGTTCACCCCTCCACTTT.

The chain has TRBV5-1 and TRBJ1-2, with 9 bases that match TRBD1. Germline V CDR1 and CDR2: SGHRS, YFSETQ. The V segment lost 5 bases and the J segment 0 bases; nucleotides outside the gene matches: 11. The CDR3 spans 17 residues. This chain's CDR3 is CASRGGQGSSPNYGYTF. CDR3 coding DNA: TGCGCCAGCAGAGGGGGACAGGGCAGTAGCCCTAACTATGGCTACACCTTC.

This clone has only one observation. This sequence joins TRBV7-9 and TRBJ2-1; perhaps D is TRBD1 or TRBD2 (6 bases each). Trimming pared 2 bases from V and 4 bases from J, leaving 15 bases between. The CDR3 contains 16 residues. Germline CDR1 SEHNR, CDR2 FQNEAQ (reference sequence). The CDR3 loop reads CASSLPRDTAYNEQFF. In DNA form, the CDR3 reads TGTGCCAGCAGCTTACCGCGGGACACCGCTTACAATGAGCAGTTCTTC.

The chain carries TRBV7-9 and TRBJ2-7, with a tentative D call TRBD2 (5 bases). The CDR3 consists of 14 residues. Germline assignment: CDR1 SEHNR and CDR2 FQNEAQ (reference sequence). Between the trimmed V and J ends, which lost 1 base and 5 bases, there was a span of 12 bases. The CDR3 loop reads CASSLEPNGNEQYF. CDR3 DNA: TGTGCCAGCAGCTTAGAGCCCAACGGGAACGAGCAGTACTTC.

The chain has TRBV5-4 and TRBJ2-7, with 8 bases aligning to TRBD2. The CDR3 is 15 amino acids. Germline V gene sequence: CDR1 SGHNT, CDR2 YYREEE (reference sequence). V was clipped by 0 bases and J by 3 bases; unmatched bases: 5. The CDR3 coding sequence is TGTGCCAGCAGCTTGGGCGGGGGGACCCACTACGAGCAGTACTTC. Protein product: CASSLGGGTHYEQYF.

The sample holds a few counts of this clone. J is TRBJ2-1 and V is TRBV29-1, with TRBD2 identical over 15 bases. The CDR3 has 17 amino acids. Germline V gene data show CDR1 as SQVTM and CDR2 as ANQGSEA. With 7 bases clipped from V and 4 bases from J, the junction kept 11 bases outside the gene matches. The CDR3 region is CSAEGLAGGFSYNEQFF. The CDR3 region has the DNA TGCAGCGCCGAGGGACTAGCGGGGGGCTTCTCATACAATGAGCAGTTCTTC.

The chain employs TRBV5-4 and TRBJ1-1; D perhaps matches TRBD1 (5 bases). Trimming left V 4 bases short and J 7 bases short, with 29 bases between. CDR1 and CDR2 (germline): SGHNT, YYREEE (reference sequence). The CDR3 loop spans 18 amino acids. CDR3 bases: TGTGCCAGCAGCGCCGGCCGGGGGGGAACCACGGTCTTTGTTGAAGCTTTCTTT. Its translation is CASSAGRGGTTVFVEAFF. Variable domain in full (rest from reference TRBV5-4 and TRBJ1-1): ETGVTQSPTHLIKTRGQQVTLRCSSQSGHNTVSWYQQALGQGPQFIFQYYREEENGRGNFPPRFSGLQFPNYSSELNVNALELDDSALYLCASSAGRGGTTVFVEAFFGQGTRLTVV.

The rearrangement joins TRBV27 to TRBJ1-1; 11 nucleotides agree with TRBD1. The V and J ends lost 6 bases and 6 bases, in that order; junction bases with no gene match: 30. Germline assignment: CDR1 MNHEY and CDR2 SMNVEV (reference sequence). The CDR3 spans 22 residues. CDR3 DNA sequence: TGTGCCAGCAGACATACACAGTTCCACGGACAGGGGGCAATGAGGTGGATCTCTGAAGCTTTCTTT. Encoded protein: CASRHTQFHGQGAMRWISEAFF.

This clone was detected once. The chain couples TRBV13 to TRBJ1-1; TRBD1 is a possible D gene (5 bases). The CDR3 is 14 amino acids. Trimming shortened V by 5 bases and J by 1 base, and 11 bases separated the two germline ends. Germline V gives CDR1 PRHDT, CDR2 FYEKMQ (reference sequence). The DNA for the CDR3 is TGTGCCAGCAGCCAGGGACGGGAGAACACTGAAGCTTTCTTT. Translated: CASSQGRENTEAFF. Variable domain in full (rest from reference TRBV13 and TRBJ1-1): AAGVIQSPRHLIKEKRETATLKCYPIPRHDTVYWYQQGPGQDPQFLISFYEKMQSDKGSIPDRFSAQQFSDYHSELNMSSLELGDSALYFCASSQGRENTEAFFGQGTRLTVV.

The chain couples TRBV10-3 to TRBJ2-3; TRBD1 is a possible D gene (6 bases). The V and J ends lost 7 bases and 0 bases respectively, with 14 bases between them. This CDR3 region has 15 residues. CDR1 is ENHRY and CDR2 is SYGVKD in the germline V gene. The CDR3: CAITTGTRSTDTQYF. The DNA for the CDR3 is TGTGCCATCACGACAGGAACGCGGAGCACAGATACGCAGTATTTT.

J is TRBJ1-2 and V is TRBV27, with D possibly TRBD1 on 5 matching bases. Germline loops: CDR1 MNHEY, CDR2 SMNVEV (reference sequence). V dropped 2 bases and J dropped 4 bases, with 20 bases sitting between them. The CDR3 runs 17 residues. In DNA, the CDR3 is TGTGCCAGCAGTTTAAAAGGGGACGCCTTTATTCCCTATGGCTACACCTTC. Translated, it gives CASSLKGDAFIPYGYTF.

The chain has TRBV5-6 and TRBJ2-6, with a tentative D call TRBD1 (5 bases). This CDR3 is built from 15 residues. Germline values: CDR1 SGHDT, CDR2 YYEEEE. V gave up 4 bases and J gave up 0 bases, with 8 bases separating them. The CDR3 loop is CASSDSHSGANVLTF. CDR3 nucleotides: TGTGCCAGCAGCGACAGCCACTCTGGGGCCAACGTCCTGACTTTC.

V gene TRBV19 combines with J gene TRBJ1-2; D remains ambiguous. Deletions cut 7 bases from V and 4 bases from J, with 16 bases between. This CDR3 is 14 amino acids long. Germline values: CDR1 LNHDA, CDR2 SQIVND (reference sequence). CDR3: CASTPLRRGYGYTF. DNA of the CDR3: TGTGCCAGTACCCCCCTTAGGCGCGGCTATGGCTACACCTTC.